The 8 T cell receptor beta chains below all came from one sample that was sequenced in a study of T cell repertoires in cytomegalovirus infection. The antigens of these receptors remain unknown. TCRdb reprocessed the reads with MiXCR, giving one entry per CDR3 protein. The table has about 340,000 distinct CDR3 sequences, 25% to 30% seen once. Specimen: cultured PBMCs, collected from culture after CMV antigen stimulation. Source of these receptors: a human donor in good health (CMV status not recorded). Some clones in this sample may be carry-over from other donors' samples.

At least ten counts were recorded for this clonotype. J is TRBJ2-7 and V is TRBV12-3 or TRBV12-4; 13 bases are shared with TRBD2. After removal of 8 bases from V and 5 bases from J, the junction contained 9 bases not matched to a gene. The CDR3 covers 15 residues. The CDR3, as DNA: TGTGCCAGCCGCTTGAGGACTAGCGGGAGTCACGAGCAGTACTTC. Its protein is CASRLRTSGSHEQYF.

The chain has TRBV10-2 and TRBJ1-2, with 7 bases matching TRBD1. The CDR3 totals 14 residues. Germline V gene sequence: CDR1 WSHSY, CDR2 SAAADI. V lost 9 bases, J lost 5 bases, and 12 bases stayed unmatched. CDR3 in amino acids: CASTLPDRPYGYTF. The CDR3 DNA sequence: TGCGCCAGTACTCTTCCGGACAGGCCGTATGGCTACACCTTC.

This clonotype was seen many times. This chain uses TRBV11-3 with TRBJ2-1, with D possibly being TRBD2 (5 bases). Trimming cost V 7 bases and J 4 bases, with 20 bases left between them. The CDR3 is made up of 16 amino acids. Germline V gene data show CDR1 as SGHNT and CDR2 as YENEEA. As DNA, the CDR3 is TGTGCCAGCAAGGTAAAGCTCGGCGGGCCTTACAATGAGCAGTTCTTC. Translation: CASKVKLGGPYNEQFF.

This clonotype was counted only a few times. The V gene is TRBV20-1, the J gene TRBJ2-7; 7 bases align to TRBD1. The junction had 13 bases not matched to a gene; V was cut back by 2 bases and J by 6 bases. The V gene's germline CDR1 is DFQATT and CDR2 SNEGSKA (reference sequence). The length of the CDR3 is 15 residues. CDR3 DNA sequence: TGCAGTGCTAGACCGGGGACAGCCCCGAGGTCCGAGCAGTACTTC. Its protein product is CSARPGTAPRSEQYF.

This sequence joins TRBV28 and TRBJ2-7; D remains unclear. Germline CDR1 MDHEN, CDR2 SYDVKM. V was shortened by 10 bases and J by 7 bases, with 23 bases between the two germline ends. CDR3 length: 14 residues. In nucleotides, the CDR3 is TGTGCCACCCACCCCCGATCGAAACCTAGGGAGCAGTACTTC. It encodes CATHPRSKPREQYF.

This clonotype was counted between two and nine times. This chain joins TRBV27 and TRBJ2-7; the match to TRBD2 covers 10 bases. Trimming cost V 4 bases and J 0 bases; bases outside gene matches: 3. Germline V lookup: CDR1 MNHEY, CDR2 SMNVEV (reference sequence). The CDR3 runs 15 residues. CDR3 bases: TGTGCCAGCAGTTGGAGCGGGAGGGCCTCCTACGAGCAGTACTTC. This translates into CASSWSGRASYEQYF.

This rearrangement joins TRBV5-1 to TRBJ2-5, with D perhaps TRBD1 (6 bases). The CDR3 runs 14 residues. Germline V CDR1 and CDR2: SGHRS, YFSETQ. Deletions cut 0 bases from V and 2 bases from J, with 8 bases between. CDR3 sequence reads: CASSLAGVQETQYF. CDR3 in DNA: TGCGCCAGCAGCTTGGCAGGGGTTCAAGAGACCCAGTACTTC.

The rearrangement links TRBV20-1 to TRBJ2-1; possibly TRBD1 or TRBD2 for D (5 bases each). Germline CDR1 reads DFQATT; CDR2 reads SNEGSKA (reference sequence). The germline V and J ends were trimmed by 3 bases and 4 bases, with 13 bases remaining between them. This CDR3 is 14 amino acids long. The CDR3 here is CSASRDARYNEQFF. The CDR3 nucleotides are TGCAGTGCTAGCCGGGACGCCCGTTACAATGAGCAGTTCTTC.